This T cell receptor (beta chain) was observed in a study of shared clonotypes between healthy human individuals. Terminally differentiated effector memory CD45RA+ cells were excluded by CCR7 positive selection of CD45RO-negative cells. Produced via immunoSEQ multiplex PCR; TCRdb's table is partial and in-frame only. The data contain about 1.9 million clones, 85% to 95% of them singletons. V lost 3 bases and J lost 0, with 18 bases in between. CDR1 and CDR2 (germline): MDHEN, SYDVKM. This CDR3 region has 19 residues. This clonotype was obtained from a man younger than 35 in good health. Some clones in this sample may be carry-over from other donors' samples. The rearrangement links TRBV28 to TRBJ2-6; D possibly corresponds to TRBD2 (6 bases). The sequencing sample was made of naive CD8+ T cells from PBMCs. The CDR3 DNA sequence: TGTGCCAGCAGTTTGGGGTACGGGAGTCTAAGCTCTGGGGCCAACGTCCTGACTTTC. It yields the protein CASSLGYGSLSSGANVLTF.